The 29 T cell receptor beta chains given below trace back to one sample, sequenced in a study of post-analysis software for immune sequencing data. Study outcomes and limitations: When patients were compared with controls, 5 or 6 TRBV segments were more frequent, TRBV5-6, TRBV5-1 and TRBV20-1 among them.

Tagging with unique molecular identifiers was a feature of the TCR beta cDNA libraries. TCRdb re-called the PCR reads with MiXCR, one entry per CDR3 protein. The sample has about 800,000 distinct CDR3 sequences, 30% seen once; the top ten hold 0.5% to 0.6%. These receptors' antigens are unknown. The sequenced material came from blood. These receptors all come from a girl aged 5 to 17 with multiple sclerosis.

The chain is built from TRBV28 and TRBJ2-5, with D tentatively TRBD2 (5 bases). Trimming cost V 3 bases and J 2 bases, with 10 bases left between them. The CDR3 totals 14 residues. Germline-derived CDR1 and CDR2 are MDHEN and SYDVKM. Here the CDR3 DNA reads TGTGCCAGCAGTTTGCCGGACTTACAAGAGACCCAGTACTTC. This codes for CASSLPDLQETQYF.

This clonotype has a handful of counts. This chain uses TRBV7-2 with TRBJ1-6; D not resolved. The V gene's germline CDR1 is SGHTA and CDR2 FQGNSA. The CDR3 consists of 15 residues. V was cut by 3 bases and J by 7 bases, with 13 bases left in between. The CDR3 nucleotides are TGTGCCAGCAGCTTGAGACCCGGGAGCAATTCACCCCTCCACTTT. This encodes CASSLRPGSNSPLHF.

V usage is TRBV18 and J usage is TRBJ2-7, with a possible D match to TRBD1 (5 bases). Germline-derived CDR1 and CDR2 are KGHSH and LQKENI. CDR3 size: 15 residues. Trimming stripped 3 bases from V and 2 bases from J, with 14 bases between. In DNA form, the CDR3 reads TGTGCCAGCTCACCCAACTCGGACATGGCCTACGAGCAGTACTTC. Its translation: CASSPNSDMAYEQYF.

This clonotype showed up just a few times. The rearrangement uses TRBV28 and TRBJ2-7; possibly TRBD2 for D (6 bases). This CDR3 is 14 amino acids long. Per the germline V gene, CDR1 is MDHEN and CDR2 is SYDVKM. The V gene lost 3 bases and the J gene lost 5 bases, with 14 bases spanning the gap. The CDR3 loop reads CASSFRDFGHEQYF. The DNA for the CDR3 is TGTGCCAGCAGTTTTCGGGACTTCGGCCACGAGCAGTACTTC.

This clonotype showed up just a few times. This chain connects TRBV7-9 to TRBJ2-7, with a weak D call TRBD1 (5 bases). Germline V gene sequence: CDR1 SEHNR, CDR2 FQNEAQ (reference sequence). The CDR3 spans 14 residues. V was cut by 0 bases and J by 3 bases, with 9 bases left in between. The CDR3 nucleotides read TGTGCCAGCAGCTTAGCAGCCAGGGACTACGAGCAGTACTTC. Its translation: CASSLAARDYEQYF.

The rearrangement links TRBV6-5 to TRBJ1-2; 8 bases match TRBD1. The CDR3 length is 15 residues. CDR1 is MNHEY, CDR2 SVGAGI, per germline. V lost 6 bases to trimming and J lost 3 bases; unmatched junction nucleotides: 9. CDR3 residues: CASRTRTGTDYGYTF. In DNA form, the CDR3 reads TGTGCCAGCAGAACCCGGACAGGGACGGACTATGGCTACACCTTC.

This clonotype was recorded only once. This sequence may be a read error, since a much larger clone differs from it by one base. The DNA for the CDR3 is TGTGCCTGCAGCTTCGCTTCAGCGTCCTACGAGCAGTACTTC. It specifies CACSFASASYEQYF. This sequence joins TRBV13 and TRBJ2-7; no clear D gene. In germline, CDR1 is PRHDT, CDR2 FYEKMQ (reference sequence). The CDR3 runs 14 residues. The full variable domain, its missing parts supplied by reference TRBV13 and TRBJ2-7, is AAGVIQSPRHLIKEKRETATLKCYPIPRHDTVYWYQQGPGQDPQFLISFYEKMQSDKGSIPDRFSAQQFSDYHSELNMSSLELGDSALYFCACSFASASYEQYFGPGTRLTVT.

A note on this clonotype: At one end the junction does not follow the germline gene, possibly because of a read error. The J gene is TRBJ2-5, the V gene TRBV20-1; 7 bases agree with TRBD1. The J call may be incorrect, as the DNA end agrees better with TRBJ2-7. In germline, CDR1 is DFQATT, CDR2 SNEGSKA (reference sequence). The CDR3 sequence is 12 residues long. The CDR3 reads CGAGGVTYEQYF. CDR3 DNA: TGCGGTGCAGGGGGAGTCACCTACGAGCAGTACTTC.

This clonotype came up a few times. The gene calls are TRBV20-1 and TRBJ1-1; the D gene is possibly TRBD1 (6 bases). There are 13 residues in the CDR3. Germline CDR1 and CDR2: DFQATT and SNEGSKA (reference sequence). Between the trimmed V and J ends, which lost 3 bases and 4 bases, there was a span of 12 bases. CDR3 sequence reads: CSASPGVSTEAFF. The CDR3 DNA reads as TGCAGTGCTAGTCCAGGGGTGAGCACTGAAGCTTTCTTT.

The table lists this clonotype with many counts. The chain employs TRBV2 and TRBJ2-7, with TRBD2 matching over 7 bases. The V gene end was trimmed by 1 base and the J gene end by 0 bases; junction bases not matched to a gene: 3. The germline gives CDR1 SNHLY, CDR2 FYNNEI. The CDR3 spans 15 residues. Written as DNA, the CDR3 is TGTGCCAGCAGTGAAGGAGGCGGGAGCTCCTACGAGCAGTACTTC. It specifies CASSEGGGSSYEQYF.

With respect to this clonotype: Just one base apart from a much larger clone, this may be a read error. Here the CDR3 reads CSAGGSGGETQYF. The CDR3 nucleotides read TGCAGTGCTGGAGGGAGCGGGGGAGAGACCCAGTACTTC. V is TRBV20-1 and J is TRBJ2-5; 8 nucleotides agree with TRBD2. CDR3 size: 13 residues. CDR1 and CDR2 from the germline V gene are DFQATT and SNEGSKA (reference sequence). The V and J ends lost 5 bases and 4 bases, in that order; junction bases with no gene match: 6.

This clonotype showed up just once. This sequence joins TRBV6-6 and TRBJ2-3; 11 positions agree with TRBD2. Looked up from germline, CDR1 is MNHNY and CDR2 is SVGAGI (reference sequence). With V trimmed by 2 bases and J by 9 bases, 13 bases remained unmatched. This CDR3 has 17 amino acids. CDR3 DNA sequence: TGTGCCAGCAGTTACGGCGGGGTAGCGGGAGGGCGGGGAACGCAGTATTTT. Its translation is CASSYGGVAGGRGTQYF.

This clonotype was seen many times. The genes are TRBV12-3 or TRBV12-4 and TRBJ1-2, with D hard to call. Between the trimmed V and J ends, which lost 6 bases and 8 bases, there was a span of 19 bases. The CDR3 spans 14 residues. As DNA, the CDR3 is TGTGCCAGCAGCCCCGAAGGCCATACGTCCGGCTACACCTTC. As protein: CASSPEGHTSGYTF.

This chain connects TRBV9 to TRBJ1-2, with D maybe TRBD1 (5 bases). This CDR3 comprises 15 residues. Germline CDR1 reads SGDLS; CDR2 reads YYNGEE. V was pared by 0 bases and J by 7 bases, with 16 bases between. The chain's CDR3 is CASSVAMSAGGGYTF. In DNA, the CDR3 is TGTGCCAGCAGCGTAGCTATGTCTGCGGGGGGTGGCTACACCTTC.

This clonotype was observed a handful of times. The V call is TRBV27, the J call TRBJ1-2; D not certain. CDR3 size: 14 residues. V shed 5 bases and J shed 8 bases, with 18 bases lying between them. Looked up from germline, CDR1 is MNHEY and CDR2 is SMNVEV (reference sequence). DNA for the CDR3: TGTGCCAGCAGTCTTAATACAAGGAATCTCGGCTACACCTTC. It translates to CASSLNTRNLGYTF.

Comment on this clonotype: The junction departs from germline at one end; a sequencing error may be responsible. Here the CDR3 reads CDSSLLNPGGQETRYF. The CDR3 coding sequence is TGTGACAGCAGTCTCCTCAATCCGGGGGGACAAGAGACCCGGTACTTC. The chain recombines TRBV28 with TRBJ2-5, with D possibly TRBD2 on 7 matching bases. Germline V CDR1 and CDR2: MDHEN, SYDVKM. The CDR3 length is 16 residues. Using reference TRBV28 and TRBJ2-5 for the parts outside the CDR3, the full variable domain is DVKVTQSSRYLVKRTGEKVFLECVQDMDHENMFWYRQDPGLGLRLIYFSYDVKMKEKGDIPEGYSVSREKKERFSLILESASTNQTSMYLCDSSLLNPGGQETRYFGPGTRLLVL.

This clonotype was seen ten or more times. J is TRBJ1-2 and V is TRBV11-3, with D perhaps matching TRBD1 (5 bases). Germline loops: CDR1 SGHNT, CDR2 YENEEA. The V gene lost 3 bases and the J gene lost 4 bases, with 18 bases spanning the gap. The CDR3 totals 16 residues. The CDR3 bases are TGTGCCAGCAGCTTGTCCGGGCAGGGTCATGGCTATGGCTACACCTTC. Encoded protein: CASSLSGQGHGYGYTF.

This chain connects TRBV20-1 to TRBJ2-1; TRBD2 agrees at 7 bases. The trim removed 0 bases at V and 3 bases at J, leaving 5 bases unmatched. This CDR3 is built from 15 residues. The V gene's germline CDR1 is DFQATT and CDR2 SNEGSKA (reference sequence). The CDR3 DNA reads as TGCAGTGCTAGAGATTTTAAGCGGGACTACAATGAGCAGTTCTTC. Protein sequence: CSARDFKRDYNEQFF.

A few counts support this clonotype. The chain employs TRBV29-1 and TRBJ1-2, with 7 positions matching TRBD1. Germline CDR1 is SQVTM and CDR2 is ANQGSEA. CDR3 length: 13 amino acids. The ends lost 5 bases at V and 1 base at J; junction bases unmatched: 4. The CDR3 spells CSVSGGINYGYTF. In DNA form, the CDR3 reads TGCAGCGTTTCAGGGGGTATTAACTATGGCTACACCTTC.

This clonotype has ten or more counts. The chain uses TRBV20-1 and TRBJ2-3, with 8 bases identical to TRBD1. V was clipped by 5 bases and J by 1 base; unmatched bases: 5. Germline assignment: CDR1 DFQATT and CDR2 SNEGSKA (reference sequence). This CDR3 is built from 14 residues. CDR3: CSARGTGRTDTQYF. DNA for the CDR3: TGCAGTGCTCGGGGGACAGGACGCACAGATACGCAGTATTTT.

This clonotype was seen a few times. This sequence joins TRBV10-3 and TRBJ2-4; 8 bases line up with TRBD1. The closer fit of TRBJ2-7 to the DNA end suggests the J call may be wrong. The length of the CDR3 is 12 residues. Per germline, CDR1 ENHRY and CDR2 SYGVKD. The CDR3 sequence: CATGTGGYEQYF. The CDR3 region has the DNA TGTGCCACCGGGACAGGTGGGTACGAGCAGTACTTC.

The J gene is TRBJ2-1, the V gene TRBV27; D is perhaps TRBD1 (5 bases). V shed 2 bases and J shed 7 bases, with 12 bases lying between them. This CDR3 spans 14 amino acids. Germline loops: CDR1 MNHEY, CDR2 SMNVEV (reference sequence). CDR3 nucleotides: TGTGCCAGCAGTTTAGCCCAGGGATGGAATGAGCAGTTCTTC. Translated, it gives CASSLAQGWNEQFF.

This clonotype was found a few times. The V gene is TRBV28, the J gene TRBJ2-7; D may be TRBD1 (5 bases). The CDR3 consists of 16 residues. CDR1 is MDHEN, CDR2 SYDVKM, per germline. Trimming took off 2 bases at V and 2 bases at J, with 16 bases between the two ends. CDR3 sequence: CASSLPFLDNPYEQYF. CDR3 in DNA: TGTGCCAGCAGTTTACCGTTTCTGGACAACCCCTACGAGCAGTACTTC.

This chain joins TRBV20-1 and TRBJ1-2; D is ambiguous. CDR1 DFQATT and CDR2 SNEGSKA come from the germline V gene (reference sequence). V lost 3 bases to trimming and J lost 1 base, with 15 bases between them. The CDR3 contains 15 residues. CDR3 in amino acids: CSASWRRSFNYGYTF. In nucleotides, the CDR3 is TGCAGTGCTAGCTGGCGCAGGTCATTTAACTATGGCTACACCTTC.

With respect to this clonotype: Being one base from a much bigger clone, this may be a read error. The chain is built from TRBV28 and TRBJ2-4, with 7 bases matching TRBD1. This CDR3 has 13 amino acids. Germline values: CDR1 MDHEN, CDR2 SYDVKM. V shed 3 bases and J 12 bases; nucleotides not matched to a gene: 8. CDR3: CASSLGTARTQYF. In DNA form, the CDR3 reads TGTGCCAGCAGTTTGGGGACAGCCCGAACTCAGTACTTC.

This clonotype was observed a few times. The chain combines TRBV12-3 or TRBV12-4 with TRBJ1-5, with a tentative D call TRBD1 (5 bases). The CDR3 contains 13 residues. Trimming removed 7 bases from V and 7 bases from J, with 14 bases in between. CDR3 amino acids: CASTLLQAQPQHF. Written as DNA, the CDR3 is TGTGCCAGCACCCTATTACAGGCCCAGCCCCAGCATTTT.

The rearrangement joins TRBV2 to TRBJ2-1; D is undetermined. V lost 4 bases and J lost 4, with 5 bases in between. Germline CDR1 SNHLY, CDR2 FYNNEI. This CDR3 comprises 12 residues. DNA of the CDR3: TGTGCCAGCAGTGCCGCGTACAATGAGCAGTTCTTC. Its translation is CASSAAYNEQFF.

This clonotype was observed a single time. The J gene is TRBJ2-4, the V gene TRBV27; the D is unclear. The assigned J gene may be wrong: the sequence end matches TRBJ2-5 better. The CDR3 length is 11 residues. In germline, CDR1 is MNHEY, CDR2 SMNVEV (reference sequence). The CDR3 coding sequence is TGTGCCGGCGGTACCGATTTGACCCAGTACTTC. Its protein is CAGGTDLTQYF.

V and J are TRBV19 and TRBJ2-6; the D is unclear. V lost 5 bases and J 2 bases, leaving 16 bases between the germline ends. The CDR3 is 17 residues long. Germline CDR1 is LNHDA and CDR2 is SQIVND (reference sequence). DNA for the CDR3: TGTGCCAGTAGTCCCCGGGCCCGCCTCCCTGGGGCCAACGTCCTGACTTTC. This sequence encodes CASSPRARLPGANVLTF. The variable domain in full, completed from reference TRBV19 and TRBJ2-6, reads DGGITQSPKYLFRKEGQNVTLSCEQNLNHDAMYWYRQDPGQGLRLIYYSQIVNDFQKGDIAEGYSVSREKKESFPLTVTSAQKNPTAFYLCASSPRARLPGANVLTFGAGSRLTVL.